Listed below are T cell receptor beta chains from one sample, sequenced in a study of cytomegalovirus exposure and HLA in healthy donors. Sequencing used immunoSEQ multiplex PCR; TCRdb keeps in-frame clones, though not all of them. This sample has 120,000 to 150,000 clones, with roughly three quarters found just once. Sequencing was carried out using PBMCs. These receptors all stem from a male donor in good health and CMV-seronegative. The CDR3 runs from the conserved cysteine through the conserved F or W. D genes are given only for firm matches. Expanded clones get a size class; other rows say once, few or many, or leave the size out.

>.|TRBV7-2|.|TRBJ1-1
CASIAGSNTEAFF
TGTGCCAGCATAGCAGGGTCGAACACTGAAGCTTTCTTT
>.|TRBV7-9|.|TRBJ1-1
CASSWGHLNTEAFF
TGTGCCAGCAGCTGGGGACACTTGAACACTGAAGCTTTCTTT
>.|TRBV29-1|.|TRBJ1-1
CSVEKGRETEAFF
TGCAGCGTTGAAAAGGGTAGGGAGACTGAAGCTTTCTTT
>.|TRBV18|.|TRBJ2-5
CASSPRGKETQYF
TGTGCCAGCTCACCACGGGGCAAAGAGACCCAGTACTTC
>.|TRBV7-2|.|TRBJ1-3
CASSSAGSGNTIYF
TGTGCCAGCAGCTCCGCCGGCTCTGGAAACACCATATATTTT
>.|TRBV5-4|.|TRBJ2-7
CASSLRGGLSYEQYF
TGTGCCAGCAGCTTACGAGGCGGGCTCTCCTACGAGCAGTACTTC
>.|TRBV7-2|.|TRBJ1-2
CASSPSSGLTLGYTF
TGTGCCAGCAGCCCAAGCTCAGGGTTAACCCTTGGCTACACCTTC
>.|TRBV27|.|TRBJ1-5
CASSWDRGQPQHF
TGTGCCAGCAGTTGGGATCGGGGGCAGCCCCAGCATTTT
>TRBD1|TRBV7-9|.|TRBJ1-6
CASSLVSQGAGAPLHF
TGTGCCAGCAGCTTAGTAAGCCAGGGGGCTGGGGCACCCCTCCACTTT
>.|TRBV15|.|TRBJ1-3
CATGQPSGNTIYF
TGTGCCACCGGACAGCCCTCTGGAAACACCATATATTTT
>.|TRBV5-5|.|TRBJ1-4
CASSSQPVGATNEKLFF
TGTGCCAGCAGCTCACAGCCAGTCGGTGCAACTAATGAAAAACTGTTTTTT
>TRBD2|TRBV28|.|TRBJ2-3
CASRLGGAADTQYF
TGTGCCAGCAGACTCGGGGGGGCCGCAGATACGCAGTATTTT
>TRBD2|TRBV5-1|once|TRBJ2-3
CASSLGLAGADTQYF
TGCGCCAGCAGCTTGGGGCTAGCGGGGGCAGATACGCAGTATTTT
>.|TRBV5-1|.|TRBJ2-2
CASSTGANTGELFF
TGCGCCAGCAGTACCGGAGCGAACACCGGGGAGCTGTTTTTT
>.|TRBV7-2|.|TRBJ2-2
CASSQSVANTGELFF
TGTGCCAGCAGCCAGTCGGTAGCCAACACCGGGGAGCTGTTTTTT
>.|TRBV15|.|TRBJ2-5
CATSQRQVSYQETQYF
TGTGCCACCAGTCAACGACAGGTATCTTACCAAGAGACCCAGTACTTC
>.|TRBV7-2|.|TRBJ1-1
CASRVGLPLTEAFF
TGTGCCAGCAGGGTAGGACTCCCTCTAACTGAAGCTTTCTTT
>TRBD1|TRBV10-2|.|TRBJ1-6
CASSGRDRGNSPLHF
TGCGCCAGCAGTGGTAGGGACAGGGGCAATTCACCCCTCCACTTT
>.|TRBV4-3|.|TRBJ1-1
CASSQGVNTEAFF
TGCGCCAGCAGCCAAGGAGTAAACACTGAAGCTTTCTTT
>.|TRBV21-1|.|TRBJ2-7
CASSENRDRGAGQYF
TGTGCCAGCAGCGAGAACCGGGACAGGGGAGCCGGGCAGTACTTC
>.|TRBV19|.|TRBJ1-1
CASSIDRNTEAFF
TGTGCCAGTAGTATAGATCGGAACACTGAAGCTTTCTTT